The clone carrying this T cell receptor beta chain was seen more than once but under ten times. Its antigen is unidentified. With 8 bases clipped from V and 4 bases from J, the junction kept 11 bases outside the gene matches. The CDR3 is 15 residues long. Germline-derived CDR1 and CDR2 are MNHNS and SASEGT. The data originate from a study of cytomegalovirus exposure and HLA in healthy donors. General study findings and limits: TCR beta V- and J-gene trimming, according to a later analysis, was linked to a missense DCLRE1C variant. Reports showed the classifier diagnosing cytomegalovirus status with high specificity and sensitivity. Being productive about 90% or about 30% of the time was typical of most TCR beta V segments in an earlier analysis.

In the PCR, 60 Vbeta and 13 Jbeta primers were used. The data were produced by immunoSEQ multiplex PCR, yet TCRdb's version contains in-frame clones alone and is incomplete. The profile shows some 96,000 clones, around 76% of them singletons. The TCR was taken from a man aged 35 to 55 in good health and CMV-seropositive. The material sequenced was PBMCs. The V gene is TRBV6-1, the J gene TRBJ2-1; TRBD2 aligns across 7 bases. The CDR3 protein is CASLEAGAGYNEQFF. The CDR3, as DNA: TGTGCCAGCCTCGAGGCGGGAGCCGGTTACAATGAGCAGTTCTTC.